A single TCR beta chain is shown here with its context. The antigen it recognizes is unknown. The sample holds no much larger clone one base away, and base qualities are not on file. This entry comes from a study of blood T cell repertoires in COVID-19 (dated by TCRdb to 2020 to 2022). General notes on the study: Collaborator samples came from the United States, Italy and Spain and covered acute and convalescent phases of COVID-19. Deeply sampled blood TCRbeta repertoires from subjects exposed to, actively infected with, or recovered from COVID-19 were included in the dataset. The material from the prospective study consisted of cDNA or gDNA derived from T cells, B-cell-depleted T cells, or PBMCs. Nearly every sample came with metadata listing a de-identified subject ID, COVID-19 status, age in years and sex. The repertoires were released in a freely available public database intended as a resource for research on the immune response to SARS-CoV-2. Where HLA class I and class II types were available, the types were taken from metadata supplied by the sample provider, not from assay-based typing. The samples were drawn from the first 160 participants of the ongoing ImmuneRACE study and from 1,254 subjects provided by 6 global collaborators. What the research found in general, with its limitations: The quantity of clinical and demographic metadata differed by source and by participant and was supplied without curation.

The immunoSEQ Assay, a bias-controlled multiplex PCR, was used to amplify TCRbeta CDR3 regions from genomic DNA. The published analysis was carried out like this. Nucleated cell counts per sample were estimated from amplification of reference gene primers within the assay. To quantify the absolute abundance of each unique TCRbeta CDR3 rearrangement, sequence reads were collapsed and filtered. Productive Simpson clonality was computed per sample as the square root of Simpson's diversity index over productive rearrangements. TCRdb re-hosts the immuneACCESS table, in-frame sequences only. Its copies lack some clones; in the studies checked, an unresolved V gene accounts for under half of them, and the cause for the rest is not known. The DNA gave D and trimming, while V, J and clone size come from that table. Counted in this sample were approximately 200,000 clones; approximately 84% of them appeared once. The ten largest clones add up to 6% to 8% of the sample.

Each collaborating institution followed its own protocols to collect whole blood in K2EDTA tubes. For TCRbeta analysis, collaborators shipped samples as frozen whole blood, isolated PBMCs, or DNA extracted from either of those sample types. CDR1 is given as SEHNR and CDR2 as FQNEAQ, both from the germline V gene (reference sequence). Measured from the cysteine to the phenylalanine, the CDR3 is 13 residues long. Only the CDR3 DNA is retained, 39 bases long and in frame from the first base. V is pared back by 3 bases and J by 6 bases, with 12 bases lying between the germline termini. The chain is made from TRBV7-9 and TRBJ2-7, and possibly TRBD2, on 7 matching bases. The sequence derives from a human donor with acute or convalescent COVID-19. The donor label of this sample is uncertain. The sequencing sample was made of peripheral blood. The nucleotide sequence is TGTGCCAGCAGCTTGGGGGGGCGCTCCGAGCAGTACTTC. Its protein product is CASSLGGRSEQYF. Where the CDR3 stops, the reference TRBV7-9 and TRBJ2-7 genes take over; the full variable domain is DTGVSQNPRHKITKRGQNVTFRCDPISEHNRLYWYRQTLGQGPEFLTYFQNEAQLEKSRLLSDRFSAERPKGSFSTLEIQRTEQGDSAMYLCASSLGGRSEQYFGPGTRLTVT.